This TCR beta chain was obtained from a study of a mutant IDH1 vaccine in newly diagnosed glioma. Points from the study as a whole: Apparently, pseudoprogression bore no relation to changes among the top peripheral T cell clonotypes.

Here immunoSEQ multiplex PCR was the method, and the copy in TCRdb shows in-frame clones only, minus some. The sample yields 85,000 to 100,000 clones, roughly 77% seen once. As for this clone: Its antigen remains unidentified.

Specified time point: baseline, week 1 (first vaccination visit). Stated treatment: pre-vaccination baseline after standard-of-care therapy. In germline, CDR1 is KGHSH, CDR2 LQKENI. V was trimmed by 0 bases and J by 0 bases, leaving 9 bases between them. The CDR3 consists of 16 residues. The sequence was collected from a middle-aged man with glioma. The sample in question was PBMCs, obtained from a glioma patient treated with radiotherapy, temozolomide or both. V gene TRBV18 combines with J gene TRBJ2-4; D unclear. The CDR3 bases are TGTGCCAGCTCACCACCGATATCACTAGCCAAAAACATTCAGTACTTC. Amino acids: CASSPPISLAKNIQYF.